This T cell receptor (beta chain) comes out of a study of control samples from healthy donors and cancer patients. Using immunoSEQ multiplex PCR, the repertoire was profiled, and TCRdb retains in-frame clones only, with some absent. The sample yields about 85,000 clones, less than 90% seen once. There are 11 residues in the CDR3. V lost 7 bases and J 6 bases, leaving 9 bases between the germline ends. Germline V gene sequence: CDR1 SEHNR, CDR2 FQNEAQ (reference sequence). The sequencing input was blood. The rearrangement uses TRBV7-9 and TRBJ1-2; no clear D gene. This sequence was found in a woman in her sixties or seventies in good health. In DNA form, the CDR3 reads TGTGCCAGCACCCGATCAGATGGCTACACCTTC. This gives the protein CASTRSDGYTF.